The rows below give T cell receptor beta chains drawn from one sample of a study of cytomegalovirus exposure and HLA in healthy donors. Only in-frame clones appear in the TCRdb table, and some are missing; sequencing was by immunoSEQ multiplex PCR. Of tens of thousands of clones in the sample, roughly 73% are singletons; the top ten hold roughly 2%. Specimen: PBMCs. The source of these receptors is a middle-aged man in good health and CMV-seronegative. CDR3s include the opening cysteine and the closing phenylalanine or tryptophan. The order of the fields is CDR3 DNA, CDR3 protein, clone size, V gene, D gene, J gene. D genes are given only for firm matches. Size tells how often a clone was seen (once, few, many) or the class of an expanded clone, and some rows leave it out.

CDR3 DNA: TGTGCCATCGGGACAGAAATGAACACTGAAGCTTTCTTT
CDR3 protein: CAIGTEMNTEAFF
clone size: few
V gene: TRBV10-3
D gene: TRBD1
J gene: TRBJ1-1

CDR3 DNA: TGTGCCAGCAGTTACCGGACAGGGTACACTGAAGCTTTCTTT
CDR3 protein: CASSYRTGYTEAFF
clone size: -
V gene: TRBV6-5
D gene: TRBD1
J gene: TRBJ1-1

CDR3 DNA: TGTGCCAGCACTCAAAGCGGGAGCTCCTACAATGAGCAGTTCTTC
CDR3 protein: CASTQSGSSYNEQFF
clone size: -
V gene: TRBV6-6
D gene: TRBD2
J gene: TRBJ2-1

CDR3 DNA: TGCGCCAGCAAGAGCACCGGGGAGCTGTTTTTT
CDR3 protein: CASKSTGELFF
clone size: -
V gene: TRBV5-1
D gene: -
J gene: TRBJ2-2

CDR3 DNA: TGTGCCAGCAGCTTAGTGGACAGCGGCTACACCTTC
CDR3 protein: CASSLVDSGYTF
clone size: -
V gene: TRBV7-9
D gene: -
J gene: TRBJ1-2

CDR3 DNA: TGTGCCGGCCGTCGGGACAATCAGCCCCAGCATTTT
CDR3 protein: CAGRRDNQPQHF
clone size: -
V gene: TRBV6-4
D gene: -
J gene: TRBJ1-5

CDR3 DNA: TGTGCCACCAGCAGAGCGGAGGGAGGTGATCAGCCCCAGCATTTT
CDR3 protein: CATSRAEGGDQPQHF
clone size: few
V gene: TRBV15
D gene: -
J gene: TRBJ1-5

CDR3 DNA: TGCGCCAGCAGAGTCGGACAGCGGACCTCAGATACGCAGTATTTT
CDR3 protein: CASRVGQRTSDTQYF
clone size: -
V gene: TRBV5-1
D gene: -
J gene: TRBJ2-3

CDR3 DNA: TGCGCCAGCAGCCAAGAGGCGGGGGTGGGGGAGACCCAGTACTTC
CDR3 protein: CASSQEAGVGETQYF
clone size: -
V gene: TRBV4-1
D gene: TRBD2
J gene: TRBJ2-5

CDR3 DNA: TGTGCCAGCAGCTCCCCTAGGAACACTGAAGCTTTCTTT
CDR3 protein: CASSSPRNTEAFF
clone size: -
V gene: TRBV5-6
D gene: -
J gene: TRBJ1-1

CDR3 DNA: TGTGCCATCAGTGACGCCGGGACTAGCACCTACGAGCAGTACTTC
CDR3 protein: CAISDAGTSTYEQYF
clone size: once
V gene: TRBV10-3
D gene: TRBD2
J gene: TRBJ2-7

CDR3 DNA: TGTGCCAGCAGTACGGGAGAGGATCATGAGCAGTTCTTC
CDR3 protein: CASSTGEDHEQFF
clone size: -
V gene: TRBV13
D gene: -
J gene: TRBJ2-1

CDR3 DNA: TGTGCCAGCAGCTTAGAGGGGGGGTCTACTGAAGCTTTCTTT
CDR3 protein: CASSLEGGSTEAFF
clone size: few
V gene: TRBV11-3
D gene: -
J gene: TRBJ1-1

CDR3 DNA: TGCAGCGTTCTAGCCAACCTTCCATCCTACGAGCAGTACTTC
CDR3 protein: CSVLANLPSYEQYF
clone size: -
V gene: TRBV29-1
D gene: -
J gene: TRBJ2-7

CDR3 DNA: TGTGCCAGCAGTTGGGGGAGGGGCAATCAGCCCCAGCATTTT
CDR3 protein: CASSWGRGNQPQHF
clone size: -
V gene: TRBV27
D gene: -
J gene: TRBJ1-5

CDR3 DNA: TGCGCCAGCAGCCAAAACGGACTGGGATATGGCTACACCTTC
CDR3 protein: CASSQNGLGYGYTF
clone size: few
V gene: TRBV4-1
D gene: -
J gene: TRBJ1-2

CDR3 DNA: TGTGCCACCAGGTTGGGGGGTAGGGAGACCCAGTACTTC
CDR3 protein: CATRLGGRETQYF
clone size: -
V gene: TRBV28
D gene: -
J gene: TRBJ2-5

CDR3 DNA: TGTGCCAGCAGCCCAAATAATGAAAAACTGTTTTTT
CDR3 protein: CASSPNNEKLFF
clone size: once
V gene: TRBV9
D gene: -
J gene: TRBJ1-4

CDR3 DNA: TGTGCCAGCTATGACAGGGCGTCCTACGAGCAGTACTTC
CDR3 protein: CASYDRASYEQYF
clone size: once
V gene: TRBV2
D gene: TRBD1
J gene: TRBJ2-7

CDR3 DNA: TGTGCCAGCAGCGAGGGGCCTAGCGGTTTCTACGAGCAGTACTTC
CDR3 protein: CASSEGPSGFYEQYF
clone size: few
V gene: TRBV7-3
D gene: TRBD2
J gene: TRBJ2-7

CDR3 DNA: TGTGCCAGTAGTATAGATCAGTTCGGACAGGACTTATACAATGAGCAGTTCTTC
CDR3 protein: CASSIDQFGQDLYNEQFF
clone size: few
V gene: TRBV19
D gene: TRBD1
J gene: TRBJ2-1

CDR3 DNA: TGTGCCAGCTTAGCCCTTTCTGGAAACACCATATATTTT
CDR3 protein: CASLALSGNTIYF
clone size: -
V gene: TRBV18
D gene: -
J gene: TRBJ1-3